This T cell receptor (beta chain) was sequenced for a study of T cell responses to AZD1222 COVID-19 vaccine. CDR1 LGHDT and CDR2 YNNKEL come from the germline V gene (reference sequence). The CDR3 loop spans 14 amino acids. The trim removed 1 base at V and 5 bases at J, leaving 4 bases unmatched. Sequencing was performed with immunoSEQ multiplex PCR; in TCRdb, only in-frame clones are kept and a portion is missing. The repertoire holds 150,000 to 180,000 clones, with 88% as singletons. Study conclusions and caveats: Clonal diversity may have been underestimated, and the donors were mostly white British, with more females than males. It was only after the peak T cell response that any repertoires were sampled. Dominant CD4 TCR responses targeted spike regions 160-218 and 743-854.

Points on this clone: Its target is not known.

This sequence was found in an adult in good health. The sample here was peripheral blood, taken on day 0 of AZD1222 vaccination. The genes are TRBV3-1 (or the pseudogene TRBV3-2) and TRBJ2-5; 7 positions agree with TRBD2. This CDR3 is CASSQGTSSETQYF. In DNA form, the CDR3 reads TGTGCCAGCAGCCAAGGGACTAGTTCGGAGACCCAGTACTTC.